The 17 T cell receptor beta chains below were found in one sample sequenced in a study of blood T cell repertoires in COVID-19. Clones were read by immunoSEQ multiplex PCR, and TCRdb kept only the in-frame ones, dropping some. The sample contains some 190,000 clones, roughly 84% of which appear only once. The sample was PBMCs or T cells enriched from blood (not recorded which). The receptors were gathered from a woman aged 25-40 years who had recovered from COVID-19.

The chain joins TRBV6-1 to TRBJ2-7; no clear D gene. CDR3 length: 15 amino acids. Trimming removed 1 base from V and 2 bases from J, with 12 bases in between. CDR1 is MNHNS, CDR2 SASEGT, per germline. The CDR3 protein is CASSEVNFITYEQYV. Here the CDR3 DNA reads TGTGCCAGCAGTGAAGTCAACTTTATTACCTACGAGCAGTACGTC.

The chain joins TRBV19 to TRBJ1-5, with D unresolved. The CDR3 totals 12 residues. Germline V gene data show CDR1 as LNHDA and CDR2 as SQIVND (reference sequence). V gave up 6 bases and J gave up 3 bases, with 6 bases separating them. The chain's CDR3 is CASRSSNQPQHF. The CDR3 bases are TGTGCCAGTAGGAGTTCCAATCAGCCCCAGCATTTT.

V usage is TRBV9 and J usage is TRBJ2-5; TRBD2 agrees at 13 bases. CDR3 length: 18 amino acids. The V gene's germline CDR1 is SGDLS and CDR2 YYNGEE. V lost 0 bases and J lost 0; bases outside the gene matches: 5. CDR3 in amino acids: CASSVEGLAGTYQETQYF. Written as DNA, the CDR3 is TGTGCCAGCAGCGTAGAGGGACTAGCGGGAACGTACCAAGAGACCCAGTACTTC.

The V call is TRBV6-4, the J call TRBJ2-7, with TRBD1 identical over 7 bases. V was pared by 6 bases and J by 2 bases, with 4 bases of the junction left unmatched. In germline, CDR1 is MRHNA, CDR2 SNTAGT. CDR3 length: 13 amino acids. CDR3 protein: CASRGDRAYEQYF. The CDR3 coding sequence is TGTGCCAGCAGGGGGGACAGAGCCTACGAGCAGTACTTC.

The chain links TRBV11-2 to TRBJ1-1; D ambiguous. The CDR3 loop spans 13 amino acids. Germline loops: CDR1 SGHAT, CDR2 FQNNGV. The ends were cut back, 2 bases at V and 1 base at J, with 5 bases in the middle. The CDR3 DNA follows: TGTGCCAGCAGCTTACAGGAGAACACTGAAGCTTTCTTT. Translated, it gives CASSLQENTEAFF.

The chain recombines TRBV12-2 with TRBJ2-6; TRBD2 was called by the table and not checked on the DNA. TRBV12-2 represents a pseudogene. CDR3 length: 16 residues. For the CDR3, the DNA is TGTGCAAGTCGCCTAGTTGGACTCATACGGGCCAACGTCCTGACTTTC. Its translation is CASRLVGLIRANVLTF.

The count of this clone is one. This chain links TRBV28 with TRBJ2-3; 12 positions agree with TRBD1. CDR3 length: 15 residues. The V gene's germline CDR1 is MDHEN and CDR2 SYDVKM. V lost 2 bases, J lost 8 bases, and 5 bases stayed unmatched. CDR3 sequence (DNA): TGTGCCAGCAGTTTAGGGACAGGGGGCCCGGGTACGCAGTATTTT. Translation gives CASSLGTGGPGTQYF.

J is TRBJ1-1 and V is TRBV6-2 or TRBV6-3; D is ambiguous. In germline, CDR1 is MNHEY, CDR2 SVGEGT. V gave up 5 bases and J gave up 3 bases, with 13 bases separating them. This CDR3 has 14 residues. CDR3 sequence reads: CASSGTRTHTEAFF. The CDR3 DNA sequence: TGTGCCAGCAGTGGTACAAGGACTCACACTGAAGCTTTCTTT.

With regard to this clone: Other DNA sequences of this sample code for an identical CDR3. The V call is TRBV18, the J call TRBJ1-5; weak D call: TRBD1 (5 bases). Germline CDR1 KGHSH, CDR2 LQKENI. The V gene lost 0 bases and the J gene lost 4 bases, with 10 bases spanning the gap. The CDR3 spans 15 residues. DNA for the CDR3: TGTGCCAGCTCACCACCGGGGACTGGGAATCAGCCCCAGCATTTT. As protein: CASSPPGTGNQPQHF.

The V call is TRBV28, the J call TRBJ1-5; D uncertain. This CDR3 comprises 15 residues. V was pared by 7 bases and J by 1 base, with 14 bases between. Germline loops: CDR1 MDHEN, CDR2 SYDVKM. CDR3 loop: CASTVPPRSNQPQHF. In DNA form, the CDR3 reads TGTGCCAGCACCGTCCCTCCCCGGAGCAATCAGCCCCAGCATTTT.

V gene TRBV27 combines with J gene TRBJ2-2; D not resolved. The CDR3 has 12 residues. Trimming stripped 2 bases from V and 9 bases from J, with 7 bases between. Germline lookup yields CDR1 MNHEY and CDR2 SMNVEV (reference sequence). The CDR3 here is CASSLNYRELFF. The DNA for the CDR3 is TGTGCCAGCAGTTTAAATTACAGGGAGCTGTTTTTT.

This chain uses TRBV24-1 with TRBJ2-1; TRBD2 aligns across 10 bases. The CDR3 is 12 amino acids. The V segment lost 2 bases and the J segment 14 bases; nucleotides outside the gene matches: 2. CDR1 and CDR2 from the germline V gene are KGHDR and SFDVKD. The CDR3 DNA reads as TGTGCCACCAGTGATTCCGGGACTAGCGAGTTCTTC. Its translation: CATSDSGTSEFF.

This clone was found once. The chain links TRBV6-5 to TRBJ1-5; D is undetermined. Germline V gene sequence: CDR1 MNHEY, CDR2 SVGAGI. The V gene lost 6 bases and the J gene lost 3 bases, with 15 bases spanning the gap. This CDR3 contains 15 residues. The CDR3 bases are TGTGCCAGCAGGCCTGTAGAGCTTTACAATCAGCCCCAGCATTTT. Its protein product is CASRPVELYNQPQHF.

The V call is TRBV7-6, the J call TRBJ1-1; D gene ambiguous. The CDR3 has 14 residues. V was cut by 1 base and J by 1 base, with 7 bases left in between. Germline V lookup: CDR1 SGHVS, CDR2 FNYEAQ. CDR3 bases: TGTGCCAGCAGCTTAGGACACCAGAACACTGAAGCTTTCTTT. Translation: CASSLGHQNTEAFF. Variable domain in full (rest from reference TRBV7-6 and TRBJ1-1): GAGVSQSPRYKVTKRGQDVALRCDPISGHVSLYWYRQALGQGPEFLTYFNYEAQQDKSGLPNDRFSAERPEGSISTLTIQRTEQRDSAMYRCASSLGHQNTEAFFGQGTRLTVV.

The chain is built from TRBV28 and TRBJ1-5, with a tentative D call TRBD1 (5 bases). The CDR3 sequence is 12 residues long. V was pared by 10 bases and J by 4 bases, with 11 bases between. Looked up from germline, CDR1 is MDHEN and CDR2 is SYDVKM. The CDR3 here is CATDSANQPQHF. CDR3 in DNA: TGTGCCACCGACAGCGCAAATCAGCCCCAGCATTTT.

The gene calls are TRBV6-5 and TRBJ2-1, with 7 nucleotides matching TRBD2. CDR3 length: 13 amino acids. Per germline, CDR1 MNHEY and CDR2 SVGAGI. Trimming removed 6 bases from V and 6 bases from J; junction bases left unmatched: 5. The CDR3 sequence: CASRSSSGNEQFF. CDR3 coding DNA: TGTGCCAGCAGATCCTCTAGCGGCAATGAGCAGTTCTTC.

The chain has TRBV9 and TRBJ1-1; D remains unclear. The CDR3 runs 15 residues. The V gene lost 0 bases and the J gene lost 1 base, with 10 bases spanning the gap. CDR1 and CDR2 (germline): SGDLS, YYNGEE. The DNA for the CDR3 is TGTGCCAGCAGCGTAGTTGACTTTGAGAACACTGAAGCTTTCTTT. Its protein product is CASSVVDFENTEAFF.